The entry below describes one T cell receptor (beta chain). Its antigen remains unidentified. This record belongs to a study of T cell responses to AZD1222 COVID-19 vaccine. On the study more broadly: Combined were second doses at about 4 or about 12 weeks. Overall study results and limits: The donor group comprised mostly white British people and more females; the analysis possibly underestimated clonal diversity.

Sequencing used immunoSEQ multiplex PCR; TCRdb keeps in-frame clones, though not all of them. The data show approximately 190,000 clones, 90% to 95% seen once. CDR3 length equals 13 residues. From germline, CDR1 is MDHEN and CDR2 SYDVKM. The V end lost 2 bases, the J end lost 4 bases, and 9 bases lay between the germline ends. The receptor's source is an adult in good health. V is TRBV28 and J is TRBJ2-7; D uncertain. The sequenced sample was peripheral blood, obtained on day 0 of AZD1222 vaccination. The CDR3 nucleotides read TGTGCCAGCAGTTTAAAGGTGGGGTACGAGCAGTACTTC. Protein product: CASSLKVGYEQYF.